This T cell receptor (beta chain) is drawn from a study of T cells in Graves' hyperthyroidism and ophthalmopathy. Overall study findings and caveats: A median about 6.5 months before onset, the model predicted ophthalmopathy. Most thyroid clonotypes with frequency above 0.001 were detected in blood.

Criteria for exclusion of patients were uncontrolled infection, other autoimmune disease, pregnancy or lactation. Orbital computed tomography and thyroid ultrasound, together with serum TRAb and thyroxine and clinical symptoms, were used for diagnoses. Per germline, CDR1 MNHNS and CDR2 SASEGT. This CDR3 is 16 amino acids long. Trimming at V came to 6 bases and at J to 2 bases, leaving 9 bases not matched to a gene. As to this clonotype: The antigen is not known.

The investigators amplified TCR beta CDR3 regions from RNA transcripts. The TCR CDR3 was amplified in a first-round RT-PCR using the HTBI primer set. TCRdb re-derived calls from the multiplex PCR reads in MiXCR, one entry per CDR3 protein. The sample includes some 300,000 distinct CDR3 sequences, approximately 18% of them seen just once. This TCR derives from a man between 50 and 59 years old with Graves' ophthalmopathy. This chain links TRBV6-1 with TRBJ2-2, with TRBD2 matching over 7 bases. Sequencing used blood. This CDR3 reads CASRTGASGNTGELFF. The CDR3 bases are TGTGCCAGCAGAACCGGAGCTAGCGGTAACACCGGGGAGCTGTTTTTT.